The rows below give T cell receptor beta chains drawn from one sample of a study of blood T cells in healthy people across ages. TCRdb passed the 5' RACE reads through MiXCR, listing each CDR3 protein once. Found here are some 1.5 million distinct CDR3 sequences, under 30% of them singletons; the top ten hold more than 6%. The specimen was blood. These receptors all stem from a woman in her thirties in good health. CDR3s include the opening cysteine and the closing phenylalanine or tryptophan. A D gene is named only where the DNA matches it firmly. Some rows have no size entry. The others give once, few or many, or a class for an expanded clone.

J gene	clone size	D gene	V gene	CDR3 protein	CDR3 DNA
TRBJ2-7	-	TRBD1	TRBV5-1	CASSSRTGESSYEQYF	TGCGCCAGCAGCTCAAGGACAGGGGAGAGCTCCTACGAGCAGTACTTC
TRBJ1-5	many	-	TRBV3-1	CASSQGVTNQPQHF	TGTGCCAGCAGCCAAGGGGTCACGAATCAGCCCCAGCATTTT
TRBJ1-2	many	-	TRBV5-1	CASSLDRDFYTF	TGCGCCAGCAGCCTTGACCGGGACTTCTACACCTTC
TRBJ1-2	few	TRBD1	TRBV28	CASSEMVGQIYGYTF	TGTGCCAGCTCCGAGATGGTGGGACAGATATATGGCTACACCTTC
TRBJ2-3	-	-	TRBV10-3	CAIRETGEDTQYF	TGTGCCATCAGGGAAACGGGAGAAGATACGCAGTATTTT
TRBJ2-7	few	TRBD1	TRBV24-1	CATSDAGGSSYEQYF	TGTGCCACCAGTGATGCAGGGGGCAGCTCCTACGAGCAGTACTTC
TRBJ2-3	-	-	TRBV7-9	CASSARLDHTDTQYF	TGTGCCAGCAGCGCACGACTGGACCACACAGATACGCAGTATTTT
TRBJ1-1	few	-	TRBV20-1	CSASPGLPNTEAFF	TGCAGTGCTAGCCCAGGGCTGCCGAACACTGAAGCTTTCTTT
TRBJ2-7	many	-	TRBV5-1	CASSLDVGREQYF	TGCGCCAGCAGCTTGGATGTGGGAAGGGAGCAGTACTTC
TRBJ1-2	many	TRBD1	TRBV7-2	CASSLVAGQGNGYTF	TGTGCCAGCAGCCTGGTGGCGGGACAGGGTAATGGCTACACCTTC
TRBJ2-3	-	TRBD2	TRBV7-9	CASSFPPLWIAGEGADTQYF	TGTGCCAGCAGCTTCCCCCCCCTCTGGATAGCGGGAGAAGGAGCAGATACGCAGTATTTT
TRBJ2-7	few	-	TRBV12-3/TRBV12-4	CASTHRAFREQYF	TGTGCCAGCACCCATCGGGCCTTTCGCGAGCAGTACTTC
TRBJ2-7	-	TRBD2	TRBV7-9	CASSLESTSGSYEQYF	TGTGCCAGCAGCTTAGAGTCTACTAGCGGGAGTTACGAGCAGTACTTC
TRBJ1-2	-	TRBD1	TRBV27	CASSPRTGSDYGYTF	TGTGCCAGCAGTCCTCGGACAGGGTCGGACTATGGCTACACCTTC
TRBJ2-1	-	TRBD2	TRBV20-1	CSASLAGGPAEQFF	TGCAGTGCCTCTCTAGCGGGGGGGCCGGCTGAGCAGTTCTTC
TRBJ1-6	few	-	TRBV21-1	CASSKGWTSGSPLHF	TGTGCCAGCAGCAAAGGTTGGACTTCTGGTTCACCCCTCCACTTT
TRBJ1-5	few	-	TRBV20-1	CSAVTAGNQPQHF	TGCAGTGCTGTTACAGCGGGGAATCAGCCCCAGCATTTT
TRBJ2-1	-	-	TRBV6-6	CASSQGLLAAYEQFF	TGTGCCAGCAGCCAAGGTCTTCTCGCGGCATATGAGCAGTTCTTC
TRBJ2-1	-	-	TRBV18	CASSRTGAGNEQFF	TGTGCCAGCTCACGGACGGGCGCAGGGAATGAGCAGTTCTTC
TRBJ2-6	few	-	TRBV18	CASSLPGTSGANVLTF	TGTGCCAGCTCACTACCAGGGACTTCTGGGGCCAACGTCCTGACTTTC
TRBJ1-4	-	-	TRBV20-1	CSARRGGSSNEKLFF	TGCAGTGCCAGGAGGGGGGGGAGCTCTAATGAAAAACTGTTTTTT
TRBJ1-1	few	-	TRBV10-3	CAISEVLRGTEAFF	TGTGCCATCAGTGAGGTCTTGAGAGGCACTGAAGCTTTCTTT
TRBJ2-1	few	TRBD2	TRBV7-2	CASSLVAAGVFNEQFF	TGTGCCAGCAGCTTAGTGGCGGCGGGAGTGTTCAATGAGCAGTTCTTC
TRBJ2-7	-	TRBD1	TRBV5-8	CASSPDRVYYEQYF	TGTGCCAGCAGCCCCGACAGGGTTTACTACGAGCAGTACTTC
TRBJ2-7	-	TRBD2	TRBV7-9	CASSLIAGSSGEQYF	TGTGCCAGCAGCTTAATAGCGGGGTCATCGGGGGAGCAGTACTTC
TRBJ2-4	-	-	TRBV9	CASSGGAFSYNEQYF	TGTGCCAGCAGCGGGGGGGCCTTTTCCTACAATGAGCAGTACTTC
TRBJ1-2	-	TRBD1	TRBV9	CASSAGQQGASGYTF	TGTGCCAGCAGCGCTGGCCAACAGGGGGCAAGTGGCTACACCTTC
TRBJ2-1	many	-	TRBV5-1	CASRGGFEPDNEQFF	TGCGCCAGCAGAGGGGGGTTCGAGCCAGATAATGAGCAGTTCTTC
TRBJ2-1	many	-	TRBV12-5	CASGLEAGLYNEQFF	TGTGCTAGTGGTTTGGAGGCGGGACTCTACAATGAGCAGTTCTTC
TRBJ2-7	many	TRBD2	TRBV6-5	CASSYSRGGEQYF	TGTGCCAGCAGTTACTCCCGGGGGGGAGAGCAGTACTTC
TRBJ2-5	few	-	TRBV18	CTSSPQETQYF	TGTACCAGCTCACCACAAGAGACCCAGTACTTC
TRBJ2-1	-	-	TRBV30	CAWSDVLGNEQFF	TGTGCCTGGAGTGATGTGTTAGGGAATGAGCAGTTCTTC
TRBJ2-1	-	TRBD2	TRBV3-1	CASTNGLAGLSYNEQFF	TGTGCCAGCACCAATGGACTAGCGGGGTTATCCTACAATGAGCAGTTCTTC
TRBJ1-1	few	-	TRBV7-9	CASSPHWTRQPEAFF	TGTGCCAGCAGCCCCCACTGGACACGCCAACCTGAAGCTTTCTTT
TRBJ2-3	few	-	TRBV4-1	CASSQDEITQYF	TGCGCCAGCAGCCAAGATGAGATTACGCAGTATTTT
TRBJ1-6	-	-	TRBV2	CAGHPRRGPNSPLHF	TGTGCCGGCCACCCGCGGAGAGGACCGAATTCACCCCTCCACTTT
TRBJ2-1	-	-	TRBV6-6	CASSRRGTSSYNEQFF	TGTGCCAGCAGTAGGAGGGGGACGAGCTCCTACAATGAGCAGTTCTTC
TRBJ2-7	few	-	TRBV12-3/TRBV12-4	CASSFLGMGYEQYF	TGTGCCAGCAGTTTCCTAGGTATGGGGTACGAGCAGTACTTC
TRBJ2-1	few	TRBD1	TRBV7-9	CASSFIRTGGDEQFF	TGTGCCAGCAGCTTCATCCGGACAGGGGGCGATGAGCAGTTCTTC
TRBJ2-3	-	-	TRBV9	CASGNMERHPDTQYF	TGTGCCAGCGGAAACATGGAGAGGCATCCAGATACGCAGTATTTT
TRBJ2-7	-	-	TRBV7-2	CASSKYDRYEQYF	TGTGCCAGCAGCAAATACGACAGGTACGAGCAGTACTTC
TRBJ2-7	many	-	TRBV3-1	CASSLSSGSKGYEQYF	TGTGCCAGCAGCCTCTCGTCAGGCTCTAAAGGCTACGAGCAGTACTTC
TRBJ1-3	-	-	TRBV20-1	CSAGGGNSGNTIYF	TGCAGTGCGGGCGGCGGGAACTCTGGAAACACCATATATTTT
TRBJ1-1	-	-	TRBV20-1	CSARDDTEAFF	TGCAGTGCTAGAGATGACACTGAAGCTTTCTTT
TRBJ2-1	few	TRBD2	TRBV10-2	CATNSGGEEFF	TGCGCCACAAATAGCGGGGGGGAGGAGTTCTTC
TRBJ1-1	many	TRBD1	TRBV6-5	CASSWTGGTEAFF	TGTGCCAGCAGTTGGACAGGAGGAACTGAAGCTTTCTTT
TRBJ2-7	few	-	TRBV5-1	CASSLETMAFEQYF	TGCGCCAGCAGCTTGGAAACCATGGCATTCGAGCAGTACTTC
TRBJ2-7	many	-	TRBV29-1	CSVVGGLPPSYEQYF	TGCAGCGTTGTGGGGGGACTGCCACCGTCCTACGAGCAGTACTTC
TRBJ2-2	-	TRBD1	TRBV29-1	CSVYRGSGELFF	TGCAGCGTCTACAGGGGTTCCGGGGAGCTGTTTTTT
TRBJ1-2	-	TRBD1	TRBV12-3/TRBV12-4	CAGSLAAGQGNYGYTF	TGTGCCGGCAGTTTAGCTGCAGGACAGGGGAACTATGGCTACACCTTC